This T cell receptor beta chain was sequenced in a study of T cells of healthy individuals. TCRdb fed the 5' RACE reads into MiXCR, producing one record per CDR3 protein. The data show some 69,000 distinct CDR3 sequences, 16% seen once. This clonotype was seen many times. Germline V gene lookup returns CDR1 SGHVS and CDR2 FQNEAQ. V was trimmed by 5 bases and J by 4 bases, leaving 9 bases between them. This CDR3 region has 12 residues. The clonotype comes from a human donor in good health. J is TRBJ2-7 and V is TRBV7-8; D gene uncertain. CDR3 DNA: TGTGCCAGCAGCGACCTGAAGTACGAGCAGTACTTC. Translated, it gives CASSDLKYEQYF.